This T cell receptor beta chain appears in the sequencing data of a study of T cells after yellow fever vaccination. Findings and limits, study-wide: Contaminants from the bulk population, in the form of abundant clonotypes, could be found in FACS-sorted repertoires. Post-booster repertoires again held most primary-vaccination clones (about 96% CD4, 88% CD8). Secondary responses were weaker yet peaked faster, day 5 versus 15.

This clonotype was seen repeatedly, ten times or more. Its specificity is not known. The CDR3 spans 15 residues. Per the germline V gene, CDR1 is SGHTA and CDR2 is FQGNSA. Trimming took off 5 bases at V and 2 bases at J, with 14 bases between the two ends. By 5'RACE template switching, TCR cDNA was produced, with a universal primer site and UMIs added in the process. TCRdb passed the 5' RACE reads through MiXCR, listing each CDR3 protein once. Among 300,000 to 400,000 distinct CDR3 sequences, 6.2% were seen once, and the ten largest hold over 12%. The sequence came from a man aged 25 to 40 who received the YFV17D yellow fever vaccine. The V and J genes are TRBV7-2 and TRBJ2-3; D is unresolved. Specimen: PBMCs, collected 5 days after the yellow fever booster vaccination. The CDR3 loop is CASSRRTGFTDTQYF. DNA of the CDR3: TGTGCCAGCAGCCGGCGTACGGGTTTCACAGATACGCAGTATTTT. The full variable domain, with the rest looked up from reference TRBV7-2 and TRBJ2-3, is GAGVSQSPSNKVTEKGKDVELRCDPISGHTALYWYRQSLGQGLEFLIYFQGNSAPDKSGLPSDRFSAERTGGSVSTLTIQRTQQEDSAVYLCASSRRTGFTDTQYFGPGTRLTVL.